This T cell receptor (beta chain) was identified in a study of regulatory T cells in long-lasting Graves disease. Points from the study as a whole: Accuracy may have suffered from the small sample size. Clonotypes that were public and shared totalled about 2,500 in persistent patients versus about 1,000 in new patients. Under persistent disease, TRBV28, TRBJ1-2 and TRBJ2-5 were used preferentially.

Arm-PCR of CDR3 regions and iRepertoire HTBI primers were the basis on which TCR beta libraries were built. Study processing details: Taken together, the samples had 55 to 70 TRBV and more than 11 TRBJ segments identified. MiXCR, applied by TCRdb to the multiplex PCR reads, yields one record per CDR3 protein. These V and J calls derive from TCRdb rather than the authors' analysis. The repertoire holds hundreds of thousands of distinct CDR3 sequences, with 20% to 25% as singletons. This CDR3 is 13 amino acids long. The ends were cut back, 3 bases at V and 4 bases at J, with 8 bases in the middle. CDR1 is MDHEN, CDR2 SYDVKM, per germline. The time point denotes: persistent/refractory GD, antithyroid drugs over 5 years with positive TRAb. Isolated PBMC RNA provided the starting material for the TCR library. This clonotype was observed a few times. The antigen is undetermined.

The sequencing here drew on peripheral blood mononuclear cells (PBMCs), taken when the disease was refractory, from a patient treated with antithyroid drugs. The origin of this receptor is a female donor with Graves disease. V usage is TRBV28 and J usage is TRBJ2-3; D possibly corresponds to TRBD2 (5 bases). CDR3: CASSFEGSDTQYF. In DNA, the CDR3 is TGTGCCAGCAGTTTTGAGGGATCAGATACGCAGTATTTT.